The entry below describes one T cell receptor (beta chain). Its antigen is unknown. These data belong to a study of T cells expressing NK-cell markers. About the study: Of eight sequenced donors, seven were HCMV-seropositive and one HCMV-seronegative. Whole-study results and caveats: Of the CD8+ T cells in five or six donors, about 1.0-7.5% belonged to dominant NKG2C+ clonotypes.

The CDR3 sequence is 15 residues long. Germline V CDR1 and CDR2: SGHAT, FQNNGV. Synthesis of TCR beta cDNA relied on 5'RACE template switching carrying UMIs. TCRdb reworked the 5' RACE reads into one entry per CDR3 protein, no DNA. Its table lists some 340,000 distinct CDR3 sequences. The V gene is TRBV11-2, the J gene TRBJ1-6; no DNA is available, so the TRBD1 call from TCRdb remains unchecked. This receptor was identified in a man aged 18 to 70 in good health. The sample was blood T cells: a sorted CD56 or NKG2C T cell subset, CD4+ or CD8+ T cells, or bulk PBMC T cells (not recorded which). The CDR3 loop is CASSSTGRGNSPLHF.